The clone carrying this T cell receptor beta chain was counted once. The sample comes from a study of blood T cell repertoires in COVID-19. Overall study: Some COVID-19 samples were acute and others convalescent; all came from the United States, Italy and Spain. Sample material is recorded as cDNA or gDNA derived from T cells, B-cell-depleted T cells, or PBMCs.

The CDR3 is made up of 15 amino acids. The V and J ends lost 1 base and 5 bases, in that order; junction bases with no gene match: 2. The germline V gene has CDR1 LGHDT and CDR2 YNNKEL (reference sequence). Per the original data handling: The assay estimated nucleated cells by amplifying reference gene primers. The method was immunoSEQ multiplex PCR; TCRdb's version includes in-frame clones alone and lacks a portion of them. V, J and clone size are those of that table, while D and trimming were read from the DNA. The sample comprises 75,000 to 95,000 clones, 70% to 90% of which are singletons, and 15% to 20% rests with the top ten.

The rearrangement joins TRBV3-1 (or the pseudogene TRBV3-2) to TRBJ1-5; TRBD1 matches 10 bases. Sequenced material: peripheral blood. The origin of this receptor is an elderly man with active or convalescent COVID-19. In DNA form, the CDR3 reads TGTGCCAGCAGCCAAGGGGGACAGGGGTATCAGCCCCAGCATTTT. Its protein is CASSQGGQGYQPQHF.